The 20 T cell receptor beta chains reported below all come from one sample, sequenced in a study of T cells after somatic rescue of genetic block. The data were produced by immunoSEQ multiplex PCR, yet TCRdb's version contains in-frame clones alone and is incomplete. In the table there are 85,000 to 100,000 clones, around 89% of which are singletons. Sample: peripheral blood mononuclear cells (PBMCs). These receptors were collected from a young woman.

This chain connects TRBV2 to TRBJ2-1, with no clear D. The CDR3 loop spans 14 amino acids. V was clipped by 8 bases and J by 0 bases, with 11 bases between them. From germline, CDR1 is SNHLY and CDR2 FYNNEI. CDR3 sequence: CASGAVGSYNEQFF. In nucleotides, the CDR3 is TGTGCCAGCGGTGCAGTCGGCTCCTACAATGAGCAGTTCTTC. Based on the CDR3 plus reference TRBV2 and TRBJ2-1, the full variable domain is EPEVTQTPSHQVTQMGQEVILRCVPISNHLYFYWYRQILGQKVEFLVSFYNNEISEKSEIFDDQFSVERPDGSNFTLKIRSTKLEDSAMYFCASGAVGSYNEQFFGPGTRLTVL.

This chain connects TRBV11-2 to TRBJ2-6, with D unresolved. The CDR3 consists of 15 residues. The germline gives CDR1 SGHAT, CDR2 FQNNGV. The V end was cut by 2 bases, the J end by 0 bases, with 5 bases between. This CDR3 is CASSLLSSGANVLTF. The CDR3 DNA is TGTGCCAGCAGCTTATTGAGCTCTGGGGCCAACGTCCTGACTTTC.

This clone was seen only once. The V gene is TRBV10-3, the J gene TRBJ1-1; 10 positions agree with TRBD1. Germline V gene sequence: CDR1 ENHRY, CDR2 SYGVKD. The V gene end was trimmed by 4 bases and the J gene end by 4 bases; junction bases not matched to a gene: 3. CDR3 length equals 14 residues. The CDR3 sequence is CAISGDRGSTEAFF. The CDR3 coding sequence is TGTGCCATCAGTGGGGACAGGGGATCCACTGAAGCTTTCTTT.

This clone was detected once. The rearrangement joins TRBV5-1 to TRBJ1-1; 7 bases map to TRBD1. CDR1 is SGHRS and CDR2 is YFSETQ in the germline V gene. V was pared by 0 bases and J by 2 bases, with 7 bases of the junction left unmatched. CDR3 length: 16 residues. CDR3 in amino acids: CASSLAPGTANTEAFF. The CDR3 DNA reads TGCGCCAGCAGCTTGGCCCCCGGGACAGCCAACACTGAAGCTTTCTTT.

The V call is TRBV5-1, the J call TRBJ2-5; perhaps TRBD2 as D (6 bases). This CDR3 has 14 amino acids. Between the trimmed V and J ends, which lost 2 bases and 4 bases, there was a span of 12 bases. Germline CDR1 SGHRS, CDR2 YFSETQ. CDR3 nucleotides: TGCGCCAGCAGCTTAGACGGGAGAAGAGAGACCCAGTACTTC. Translating gives CASSLDGRRETQYF.

The rearrangement uses TRBV6-5 and TRBJ1-6, with D maybe TRBD1 (6 bases). The CDR3 sequence is 15 residues long. Germline lookup yields CDR1 MNHEY and CDR2 SVGAGI. Trimming left V 8 bases short and J 6 bases short, with 17 bases between. In DNA form, the CDR3 reads TGTGCCAGCTCCCCGACAGGCTCGTCTAATTCACCCCTCCACTTT. Translation: CASSPTGSSNSPLHF.

The V call is TRBV7-3, the J call TRBJ2-1, with D hard to call. This CDR3 has 16 residues. Trimming took 0 bases from V and 4 from J, leaving 13 bases between them. The V gene's germline CDR1 is SGHTA and CDR2 FQGTGA. This chain's CDR3 is CASSLTGQENYNEQFF. The CDR3 DNA reads TGTGCCAGCAGCTTAACGGGCCAGGAGAATTACAATGAGCAGTTCTTC.

This chain uses TRBV5-1 with TRBJ1-1; no clear D gene. V was cut by 4 bases and J by 4 bases, with 23 bases left in between. Germline V gene lookup returns CDR1 SGHRS and CDR2 YFSETQ. The CDR3 spans 17 residues. DNA of the CDR3: TGCGCCAGCAGCCGTGTCGGGGAGAGTACTGAAGGCACTGAAGCTTTCTTT. This gives the protein CASSRVGESTEGTEAFF.

The chain joins TRBV18 to TRBJ2-3, with 7 bases fitting TRBD1. V was clipped by 1 base and J by 0 bases; unmatched bases: 7. The CDR3 extends over 17 amino acids. Germline loops: CDR1 KGHSH, CDR2 LQKENI. CDR3 nucleotides: TGTGCCAGCTCACCACGGTCCAGACAGGGAAGCACAGATACGCAGTATTTT. It specifies CASSPRSRQGSTDTQYF. The entire variable domain, with the rest obtained from reference TRBV18 and TRBJ2-3, is as follows: NAGVMQNPRHLVRRRGQEARLRCSPMKGHSHVYWYRQLPEEGLKFMVYLQKENIIDESGMPKERFSAEFPKEGPSILRIQQVVRGDSAAYFCASSPRSRQGSTDTQYFGPGTRLTVL.

This chain connects TRBV7-9 to TRBJ1-2; possible D gene TRBD1, 5 bases. The CDR3 spans 12 residues. Trimming cost V 3 bases and J 6 bases, with 8 bases left between them. The V gene's germline CDR1 is SEHNR and CDR2 FQNEAQ (reference sequence). For the CDR3, the DNA is TGTGCCAGCAGCTTCAACAGGCATGGCTACACCTTC. Encoded protein: CASSFNRHGYTF.

This chain connects TRBV5-1 to TRBJ1-1; D is unresolved. V lost 0 bases and J 6 bases, leaving 9 bases between the germline ends. This CDR3 contains 13 residues. Germline values: CDR1 SGHRS, CDR2 YFSETQ. Here the CDR3 reads CASSLGSLSEAFF. DNA for the CDR3: TGCGCCAGCAGCTTGGGGTCACTGTCTGAAGCTTTCTTT. Filled out from reference TRBV5-1 and TRBJ1-1, the complete variable domain reads KAGVTQTPRYLIKTRGQQVTLSCSPISGHRSVSWYQQTPGQGLQFLFEYFSETQRNKGNFPGRFSGRQFSNSRSEMNVSTLELGDSALYLCASSLGSLSEAFFGQGTRLTVV.

The chain links TRBV4-2 to TRBJ2-3; D uncertain. The germline V gene encodes CDR1 LGHNA and CDR2 YNFKEQ. Trimming left V 2 bases short and J 6 bases short, with 9 bases between. This CDR3 region has 13 residues. The CDR3 sequence: CASSQYVLDTQYF. Written as DNA, the CDR3 is TGTGCCAGCAGCCAATATGTGTTGGATACGCAGTATTTT.

This chain connects TRBV15 to TRBJ2-1; no clear D. From germline, CDR1 is LNHNV and CDR2 YYDKDF (reference sequence). The CDR3 sequence is 16 residues long. Trimming removed 0 bases from V and 0 bases from J, with 9 bases in between. The CDR3 reads CATSRDSDNSYNEQFF. CDR3 coding DNA: TGTGCCACCAGCAGAGATTCCGATAACTCCTACAATGAGCAGTTCTTC.

Comments on this clone: The conserved phenylalanine or tryptophan normally closing the CDR3 is absent here, so this likely arose from a read error. The DNA is omitted, as the CDR3 cannot be located on it reliably, and the CDR3 follows TCRdb's listing. This chain joins TRBV19 and TRBJ1-4; TRBD1 reflects the table's D call only, with no check against the DNA. Germline V gene lookup returns CDR1 LNHDA and CDR2 SQIVND (reference sequence). Including both end residues, the CDR3 is 10 amino acids long. CDR3 sequence reads: CASSFRDRDI.

J is TRBJ2-1 and V is TRBV6-1, with TRBD1 matching 8 bases. Germline CDR1 is MNHNS and CDR2 is SASEGT. CDR3 length: 18 residues. V shed 2 bases, J shed 0 bases, and the junction held 9 bases outside the gene matches. For the CDR3, the DNA is TGTGCCAGCAGTGAATTTGGGCAGGGGGCGAGCTCCTACAATGAGCAGTTCTTC. This translates into CASSEFGQGASSYNEQFF.

The chain links TRBV7-2 to TRBJ1-2, with a tentative D call TRBD1 (6 bases). Trimming shortened V by 4 bases and J by 8 bases, and 20 bases separated the two germline ends. The CDR3 has 15 residues. Germline V gene sequence: CDR1 SGHTA, CDR2 FQGNSA. CDR3 in amino acids: CASSSPTGKQGGYTF. CDR3 in DNA: TGTGCCAGCAGCTCGCCTACAGGGAAGCAGGGGGGCTACACCTTC.

The V call is TRBV5-1, the J call TRBJ1-1; no definite D call. CDR3 length: 15 amino acids. The V end was cut by 1 base, the J end by 1 base, with 11 bases between. CDR1 and CDR2 from the germline V gene are SGHRS and YFSETQ. CDR3 sequence reads: CASSLLPTANTEAFF. CDR3 coding DNA: TGCGCCAGCAGCTTGCTCCCAACAGCGAACACTGAAGCTTTCTTT. The full variable domain, completed using reference TRBV5-1 and TRBJ1-1, is KAGVTQTPRYLIKTRGQQVTLSCSPISGHRSVSWYQQTPGQGLQFLFEYFSETQRNKGNFPGRFSGRQFSNSRSEMNVSTLELGDSALYLCASSLLPTANTEAFFGQGTRLTVV.

This chain joins TRBV27 and TRBJ2-1; 12 nucleotides align to TRBD2. Germline V gives CDR1 MNHEY, CDR2 SMNVEV (reference sequence). This CDR3 is 18 amino acids long. Germline trimming cut 4 bases from V and 0 bases from J; bases unmatched to any gene: 7. DNA of the CDR3: TGTGCCAGCAGTTGGGGGACTAGCGGGTCAAGCTCCTACAATGAGCAGTTCTTC. It encodes CASSWGTSGSSSYNEQFF.

The chain uses TRBV19 and TRBJ1-4; the D gene is possibly TRBD1 (6 bases). Germline CDR1 is LNHDA and CDR2 is SQIVND (reference sequence). V dropped 7 bases and J dropped 10 bases, with 22 bases sitting between them. CDR3 length: 15 amino acids. Written as DNA, the CDR3 is TGTGCCAGTAAAGAACAGGGAGTTCCACAAGGAAAACTGTTTTTT. It encodes CASKEQGVPQGKLFF.

CDR3 nucleotide sequence: TGTGCCAGCACAATGGGGGGTGCCTACGAGCAGTACTTC. Its protein is CASTMGGAYEQYF. The V gene is TRBV5-6, the J gene TRBJ2-7, with a possible D match to TRBD2 (6 bases). Per germline, CDR1 SGHDT and CDR2 YYEEEE. CDR3 size: 13 residues. Trimming shortened V by 6 bases and J by 2 bases, and 12 bases separated the two germline ends.